A selection of T cell receptor beta chains follows, all from one sample in a study of T cell responses to AZD1222 COVID-19 vaccine. The assay was immunoSEQ multiplex PCR, and TCRdb's table has in-frame clones only and misses some. The sample carries some 130,000 clones, roughly nine tenths recorded once. Specimen: peripheral blood, collected on day 0 of AZD1222 vaccination. These receptors all come from an adult in good health. Both conserved end residues are part of each CDR3. A D gene is named only where the DNA matches it firmly. Size is stated for part of the rows, as once, few or many counts, or as a class when the clone is expanded.

.,.,TRBJ2-5,TRBV7-6,TGTGCCAGCAGCCGCGGGTCCCTCCAAGAGACCCAGTACTTC,CASSRGSLQETQYF
.,.,TRBJ2-1,TRBV6-1,TGTGCCAGCAGTGAGTTCTCGGCTAGCCTTAATTACAATGAGCAGTTCTTC,CASSEFSASLNYNEQFF
.,.,TRBJ2-1,TRBV4-1,TGCGCCAGCAGCCAAGAAGCCCCCCCAAGCGGCGGCTACAATGAGCAGTTCTTC,CASSQEAPPSGGYNEQFF
TRBD1,.,TRBJ1-2,TRBV14,TGTGCCAGCAGCCCCGGGACAGCGAACTATGGCTACACCTTC,CASSPGTANYGYTF
.,.,TRBJ2-2,TRBV11-3,TGTGCCAGCAGCTTAGATAGTTCCGCGAACACCGGGGAGCTGTTTTTT,CASSLDSSANTGELFF
.,.,TRBJ1-2,TRBV30,TGTGCCTGGAGAGGGGCCCCGCATGGCTACACCTTC,CAWRGAPHGYTF
.,.,TRBJ2-2,TRBV6-6,TGTGCCAGCATTTCAGGGCAGAACACCGGGGAGCTGTTTTTT,CASISGQNTGELFF
TRBD1,.,TRBJ2-2,TRBV27,TGTGCCAGCAGAGAGACAGGGGGTTTTATCCAGGCCGGGGAGCTGTTTTTT,CASRETGGFIQAGELFF
.,.,TRBJ2-7,TRBV10-3,TGTGCCATCAGTGATGGGGCCCCCTACGAGCAGTACTTC,CAISDGAPYEQYF
.,.,TRBJ1-2,TRBV4-1,TGCGCCAGCAGCCAAGATTTGAGGGAGGACTATGGCTACACCTTC,CASSQDLREDYGYTF
.,.,TRBJ2-5,TRBV7-9,TGTGCCAGCAGCTTAGATGACGGAGGTTTTTTCCGTGAAGAGACCCAGTACTTC,CASSLDDGGFFREETQYF
TRBD2,few,TRBJ2-1,TRBV29-1,TGCAGCGTTGAGGGTCTAGCGGTTTACAATGAGCAGTTCTTC,CSVEGLAVYNEQFF
.,once,TRBJ2-5,TRBV7-9,TGTGCCAGCAGCTTAATAGCAGGGGCAGAGACCCAGTACTTC,CASSLIAGAETQYF
.,.,TRBJ2-7,TRBV19,TGTGCCAGTAGTATAAATGCCGACTCCTACGAGCAGTACTTC,CASSINADSYEQYF
.,.,TRBJ2-7,TRBV20-1,TGCAGTGCTAGAGGTTCCTGGGAGCAGTACTTC,CSARGSWEQYF
TRBD1,.,TRBJ2-7,TRBV5-1,TGCGCCAGCAGTGACAGGGGCTCCTACGAGCAGTACTTC,CASSDRGSYEQYF
TRBD1,few,TRBJ1-1,TRBV7-2,TGTGCCAGCAGCTTCCAGGGGGCTGGCACTGAAGCTTTCTTT,CASSFQGAGTEAFF
.,.,TRBJ1-5,TRBV6-5,TGTGCCAGCAGCGGGAATTATGATCAGCCCCAGCATTTT,CASSGNYDQPQHF
.,.,TRBJ2-1,TRBV5-6,TGTGCCAGCAGCATAACCGGGAGCCACAATGAGCAGTTCTTC,CASSITGSHNEQFF
TRBD1,.,TRBJ1-1,TRBV10-2,TGCGCCAGCAGGGAACAGGGGGACACTGAAGCTTTCTTT,CASREQGDTEAFF
TRBD1,once,TRBJ1-5,TRBV2,TGTGCCAGCAGGGACAGGGACCTGGATAGCAATCAGCCCCAGCATTTT,CASRDRDLDSNQPQHF
.,.,TRBJ2-7,TRBV5-4,TGTGCCAGCAGCTTGGGACTGGCGGAGAGCTCCTACGAGCAGTACTTC,CASSLGLAESSYEQYF
.,once,TRBJ1-6,TRBV7-9,TGTGCCAGCAGCTTAGGGGCAGTTAATAATTCACCCCTCCACTTT,CASSLGAVNNSPLHF
.,.,TRBJ1-4,TRBV14,TGTGCCAGCAGCCTTCAAGCAGTGAATGAAAAACTGTTTTTT,CASSLQAVNEKLFF
.,.,TRBJ2-1,TRBV4-3,TGCGCCAGCAGCCTTAGTAATTACTATAAGATTGACAATGAGCAGTTCTTC,CASSLSNYYKIDNEQFF
.,.,TRBJ1-5,TRBV2,TGTGCCAGCAGTGAAATGGGTACCCAGCCCCAGCATTTT,CASSEMGTQPQHF
.,.,TRBJ1-5,TRBV12-3/TRBV12-4,TGTGCCAGCAGTTTAAGGGACCTTCCTCCGCATTTT,CASSLRDLPPHF
TRBD2,.,TRBJ2-1,TRBV6-6,TGTGCCAGCAGTGGACTAGCGGGGTACAATGAGCAGTTCTTC,CASSGLAGYNEQFF
TRBD1,few,TRBJ1-2,TRBV5-1,TGCGCCAGCAGCTCCTCCGGACAGGCTAACTATGGCTACACCTTC,CASSSSGQANYGYTF
.,.,TRBJ2-2,TRBV27,TGTGCCAGCAGTTTACGGCAGGGCAGCACCGGGGAGCTGTTTTTT,CASSLRQGSTGELFF
.,.,TRBJ2-1,TRBV6-2/TRBV6-3,TGTGCCAGCAGTTACTTGTCGGGGTCAGAGTTCTTC,CASSYLSGSEFF
.,.,TRBJ1-5,TRBV6-5,TGTGCCAGCACCGGGCAGCGGGGTCAGCCCCAGCATTTT,CASTGQRGQPQHF
TRBD2,.,TRBJ2-2,TRBV30,TGTGCCTGTAGGACTAGCGCGGCCGCCGGGGAGCTGTTTTTT,CACRTSAAAGELFF
.,.,TRBJ1-1,TRBV9,TGTGCCAGCAGCGTAGGCCCCGGGAACACTGAAGCTTTCTTT,CASSVGPGNTEAFF
TRBD1,.,TRBJ1-2,TRBV18,TGTGCCAGCTCACCATTCGACAGGGATTATGGCTACACCTTC,CASSPFDRDYGYTF
.,.,TRBJ1-1,TRBV19,TGTGCCAGTAGACCGGACAGAAAGAACACTGAAGCTTTCTTT,CASRPDRKNTEAFF
TRBD2,.,TRBJ2-7,TRBV5-1,TGCGCCAGCAGCCCCCCTAGCGGTTACTACGAGCAGTACTTC,CASSPPSGYYEQYF
TRBD2,.,TRBJ2-7,TRBV10-3,TGTGCCATCAGTGAGTCCTCTAGCGGGTCTACCTACGAGCAGTACTTC,CAISESSSGSTYEQYF
.,.,TRBJ2-3,TRBV15,TGTGCCTTACAGGGTCCTGCAGATACGCAGTATTTT,CALQGPADTQYF
.,.,TRBJ1-5,TRBV6-1,TGTGCCAGCAGTGAAAGTCAGCCCCAGCATTTT,CASSESQPQHF
TRBD2,.,TRBJ2-2,TRBV27,TGTGCCAGCAGTGTTCTAGCGGGAGGGCCCGGGACCGGGGAGCTGTTTTTT,CASSVLAGGPGTGELFF
TRBD1,.,TRBJ1-2,TRBV5-4,TGTGCCAGCAGCTTCGGGACAGGGGACTATGGCTACACCTTC,CASSFGTGDYGYTF
.,.,TRBJ1-3,TRBV7-3,TGTGCCAGCAGCTTGGGGACTAACTCTGGAAACACCATATATTTT,CASSLGTNSGNTIYF
.,.,TRBJ1-2,TRBV12-3/TRBV12-4,TGTGCCAGCAGTTCCACCGTGAACTATGGCTACACCTTC,CASSSTVNYGYTF
TRBD1,.,TRBJ2-7,TRBV6-2/TRBV6-3,TGTGCCAGCAGTTACGGCAGGGGGACAATCCACTACGAGCAGTACTTC,CASSYGRGTIHYEQYF
TRBD1,.,TRBJ1-6,TRBV10-3,TGTGCCATCAGTGAGGCGGGACAGCCCCGACCCCTCCACTTT,CAISEAGQPRPLHF
.,.,TRBJ1-1,TRBV6-1,TGTGCCAGCAGTGAAATCGGGGCGGTGAACACTGAAGCTTTCTTT,CASSEIGAVNTEAFF
.,.,TRBJ1-4,TRBV9,TGTGCCAGCAGCGTAGCGGGCGGCGGTGAAAAACTGTTTTTT,CASSVAGGGEKLFF
TRBD1,.,TRBJ1-1,TRBV23-1,TGCGCCAGCAGTCCTCGGGACAGACTGAACACTGAAGCTTTCTTT,CASSPRDRLNTEAFF
TRBD1,.,TRBJ1-4,TRBV15,TGTGCCACCACCAAGACAGGGGACGCAACTAATGAAAAACTGTTTTTT,CATTKTGDATNEKLFF
TRBD1,.,TRBJ2-3,TRBV28,TGTGCCAGCAGCCCAGGCTACCGGGACAGGGGGACAGATACGCAGTATTTT,CASSPGYRDRGTDTQYF
.,.,TRBJ1-2,TRBV10-3,TGTGCCATCAGTGACCACAATTTGATCCGGGACGACTATGGCTACACCTTC,CAISDHNLIRDDYGYTF
.,.,TRBJ2-1,TRBV5-6,TGTGCCAGCAGCCCCACAGGGAAGTCCTACAATGAGCAGTTCTTC,CASSPTGKSYNEQFF
.,once,TRBJ2-2,TRBV12-3/TRBV12-4,TGTGCCAGCACTCTCTCCGGGGAGCTGTTTTTT,CASTLSGELFF
TRBD1,once,TRBJ2-7,TRBV11-3,TGTGCCAGCAGCCCGCCCTGGGACAGCTACGAGCAGTACTTC,CASSPPWDSYEQYF
.,.,TRBJ2-1,TRBV6-1,TGTGCCAGCAGTGAAAGGGGGGGTAGGGCCCTTGAGCAGTTCTTC,CASSERGGRALEQFF
.,.,TRBJ1-1,TRBV4-2,TGTGCCAGCAGCCAAAGGGTGGGGGAGAGCACTGAAGCTTTCTTT,CASSQRVGESTEAFF